This is a list of T cell receptor beta chains from one sample in a study of T cell responses to AZD1222 COVID-19 vaccine. The data were produced by immunoSEQ multiplex PCR, yet TCRdb's version contains in-frame clones alone and is incomplete. The sample holds around 140,000 clones, 89% seen once. The source material was peripheral blood, sampled on day 0 of AZD1222 vaccination. The receptors derive from an adult in good health. The CDR3 runs from the conserved cysteine through the conserved F or W. Clone size is not always given. Where it is, it says once, few, many or a class for expanded clones.

abundance | j_gene | v_gene | CDR3aa
. | TRBJ2-7 | TRBV19 | CASSSRLAGDHEQYF
. | TRBJ2-6 | TRBV18 | CASSQQGAGANVLTF
. | TRBJ1-3 | TRBV4-1 | CASSQGVQGVSGNTIYF
few | TRBJ2-5 | TRBV4-1 | CASSPRPSFGERGETQYF
. | TRBJ2-1 | TRBV19 | CASSPGFENNEQFF
. | TRBJ2-2 | TRBV5-8 | CASSPRLTGDTGELFF
. | TRBJ1-6 | TRBV2 | CASRWDRQTNSPLHF
once | TRBJ2-5 | TRBV5-1 | CASSLAGRSTQYF
. | TRBJ2-1 | TRBV7-2 | CASSSRLAEPYNEQFF
. | TRBJ1-4 | TRBV2 | CASSGGQVNEKLFF
. | TRBJ2-5 | TRBV4-3 | CASSQGPGRAETQYF
. | TRBJ1-1 | TRBV5-1 | CASSWDRAMNTEAFF
once | TRBJ1-2 | TRBV10-3 | CAIGEGQARINYGYTF
. | TRBJ2-2 | TRBV10-3 | CATSGGGELFF
. | TRBJ2-7 | TRBV12-5 | CASGLVIPRDRGLFSYEQYF
. | TRBJ2-2 | TRBV11-2 | CASSNREGTGELFF
. | TRBJ2-7 | TRBV25-1 | CASSDANRGIYEQYF
. | TRBJ1-3 | TRBV12-5 | CASTGVIGGNTIYF
. | TRBJ1-1 | TRBV19 | CASSPLGGANTEAFF
. | TRBJ1-5 | TRBV7-8 | CASSPIGYSNQPQHF
. | TRBJ1-5 | TRBV5-5 | CASSLDPGGQPQHF
. | TRBJ2-6 | TRBV7-8 | CASSPYRLDRGRDAGANVLTF
. | TRBJ1-3 | TRBV19 | CASSYGPGDTIYF
. | TRBJ2-7 | TRBV29-1 | CSARLAGGPGEQYF
few | TRBJ2-3 | TRBV18 | CASSPETTTGTSGFPRDTQYF
. | TRBJ2-7 | TRBV6-2/TRBV6-3 | CASSPSNEQYF
. | TRBJ1-5 | TRBV2 | CASKRDRINNQPQHF
once | TRBJ2-2 | TRBV7-3 | CASSATLGREITGELFF
. | TRBJ1-2 | TRBV4-1 | CASRHATGNYGYTF
. | TRBJ2-1 | TRBV30 | CAWSVVGGRAYNEQFF
. | TRBJ2-1 | TRBV9 | CASSQLSGGRNEQFF
. | TRBJ1-2 | TRBV7-8 | CASSLKTGTGAYGYTF